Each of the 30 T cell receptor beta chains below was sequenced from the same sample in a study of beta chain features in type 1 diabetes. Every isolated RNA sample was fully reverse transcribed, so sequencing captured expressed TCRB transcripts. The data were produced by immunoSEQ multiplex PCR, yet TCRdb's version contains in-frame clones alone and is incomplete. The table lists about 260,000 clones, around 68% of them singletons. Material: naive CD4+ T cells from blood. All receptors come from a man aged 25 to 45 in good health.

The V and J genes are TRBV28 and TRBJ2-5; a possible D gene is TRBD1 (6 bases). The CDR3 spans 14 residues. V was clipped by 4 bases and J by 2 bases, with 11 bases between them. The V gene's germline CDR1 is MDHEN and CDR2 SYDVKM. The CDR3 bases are TGTGCCAGCAGTTGGGGGCGGGTACAAGAGACCCAGTACTTC. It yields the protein CASSWGRVQETQYF.

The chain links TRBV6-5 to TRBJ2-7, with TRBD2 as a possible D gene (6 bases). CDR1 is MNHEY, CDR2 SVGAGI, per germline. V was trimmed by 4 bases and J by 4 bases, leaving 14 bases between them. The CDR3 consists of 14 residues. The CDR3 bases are TGTGCCAGCAGTTCTATGGGGGGTGGATACGAGCAGTACTTC. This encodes CASSSMGGGYEQYF.

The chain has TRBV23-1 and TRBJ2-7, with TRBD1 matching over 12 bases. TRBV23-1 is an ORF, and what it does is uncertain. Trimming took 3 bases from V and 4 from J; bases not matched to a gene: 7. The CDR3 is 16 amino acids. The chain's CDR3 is CASSHLGTGGRYEQYF. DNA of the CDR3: TGCGCCAGCAGTCACCTCGGGACAGGGGGCAGGTACGAGCAGTACTTC.

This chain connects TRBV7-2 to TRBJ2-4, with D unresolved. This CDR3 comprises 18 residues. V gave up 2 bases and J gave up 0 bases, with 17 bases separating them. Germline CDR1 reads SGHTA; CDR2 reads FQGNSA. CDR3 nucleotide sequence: TGTGCCAGCAGCTTAAACGGCCCTCAGGCCATAGCCAAAAACATTCAGTACTTC. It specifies CASSLNGPQAIAKNIQYF.

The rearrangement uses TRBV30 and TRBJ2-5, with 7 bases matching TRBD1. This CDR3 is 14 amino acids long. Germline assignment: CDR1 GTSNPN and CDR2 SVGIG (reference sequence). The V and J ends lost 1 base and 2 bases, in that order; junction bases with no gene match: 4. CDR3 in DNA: TGTGCCTGGAGTGGAAGGGGGCGGCAAGAGACCCAGTACTTC. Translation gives CAWSGRGRQETQYF.

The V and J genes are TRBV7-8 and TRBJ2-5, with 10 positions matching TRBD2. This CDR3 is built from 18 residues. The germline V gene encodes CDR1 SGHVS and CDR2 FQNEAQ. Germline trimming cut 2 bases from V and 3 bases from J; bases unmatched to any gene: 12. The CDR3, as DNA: TGTGCCAGCAGCTTATACGCTAGCGGGGGCCTCAAGGAAGAGACCCAGTACTTC. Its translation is CASSLYASGGLKEETQYF. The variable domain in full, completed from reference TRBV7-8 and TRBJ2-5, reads GAGVSQSPRYKVAKRGQDVALRCDPISGHVSLFWYQQALGQGPEFLTYFQNEAQLDKSGLPSDRFFAERPEGSVSTLKIQRTQQEDSAVYLCASSLYASGGLKEETQYFGPGTRLLVL.

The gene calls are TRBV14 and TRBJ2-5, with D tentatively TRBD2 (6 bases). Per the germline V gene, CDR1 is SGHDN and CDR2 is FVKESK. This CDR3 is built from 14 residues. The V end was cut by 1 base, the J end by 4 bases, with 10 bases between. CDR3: CASSQGAAGETQYF. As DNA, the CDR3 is TGTGCCAGCAGCCAAGGGGCAGCGGGAGAGACCCAGTACTTC. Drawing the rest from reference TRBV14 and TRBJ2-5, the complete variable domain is EAGVTQFPSHSVIEKGQTVTLRCDPISGHDNLYWYRRVMGKEIKFLLHFVKESKQDESGMPNNRFLAERTGGTYSTLKVQPAELEDSGVYFCASSQGAAGETQYFGPGTRLLVL.

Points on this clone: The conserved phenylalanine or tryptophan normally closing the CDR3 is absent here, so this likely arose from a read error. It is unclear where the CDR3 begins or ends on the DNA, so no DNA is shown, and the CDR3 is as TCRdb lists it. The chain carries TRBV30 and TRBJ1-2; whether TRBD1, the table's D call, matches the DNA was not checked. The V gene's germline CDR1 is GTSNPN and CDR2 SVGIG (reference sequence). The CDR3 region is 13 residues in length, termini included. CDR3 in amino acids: CAWSAAGAQAQVV.

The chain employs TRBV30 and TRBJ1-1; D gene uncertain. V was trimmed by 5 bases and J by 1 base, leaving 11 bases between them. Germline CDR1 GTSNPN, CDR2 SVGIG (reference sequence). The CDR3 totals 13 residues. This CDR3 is CAWAPTGNTEAFF. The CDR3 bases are TGTGCCTGGGCTCCGACCGGGAACACTGAAGCTTTCTTT.

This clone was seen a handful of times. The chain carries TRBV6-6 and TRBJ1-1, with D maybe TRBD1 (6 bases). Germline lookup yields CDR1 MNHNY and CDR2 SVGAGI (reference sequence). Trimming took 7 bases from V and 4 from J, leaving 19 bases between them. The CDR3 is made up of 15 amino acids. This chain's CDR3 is CASIERVRGGTEAFF. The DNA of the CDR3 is TGTGCCAGCATCGAAAGGGTCAGGGGAGGCACTGAAGCTTTCTTT.

The CDR3 reads CASSLTGAYEQYF. The DNA for the CDR3 is TGTGCCAGCAGCTTGACAGGTGCCTACGAGCAGTACTTC. V usage is TRBV7-2 and J usage is TRBJ2-7, with D perhaps TRBD1 (6 bases). The germline V and J ends were trimmed by 3 bases and 2 bases, with 8 bases remaining between them. The CDR3 runs to 13 residues. The germline V gene encodes CDR1 SGHTA and CDR2 FQGNSA.

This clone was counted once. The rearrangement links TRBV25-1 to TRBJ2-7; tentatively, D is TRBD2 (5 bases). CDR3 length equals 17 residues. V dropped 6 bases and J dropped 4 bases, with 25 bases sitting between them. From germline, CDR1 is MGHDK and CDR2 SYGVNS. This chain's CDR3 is CASSPGAAGNYIYEQYF. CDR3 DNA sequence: TGTGCCAGCAGCCCCGGTGCCGCCGGGAATTATATTTACGAGCAGTACTTC.

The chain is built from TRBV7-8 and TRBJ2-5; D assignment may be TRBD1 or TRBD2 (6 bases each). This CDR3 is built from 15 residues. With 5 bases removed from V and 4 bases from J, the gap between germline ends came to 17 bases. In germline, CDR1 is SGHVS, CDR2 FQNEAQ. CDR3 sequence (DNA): TGTGCCAGCAGCCTCCAGGGGAGAGCGGGAGAGACCCAGTACTTC. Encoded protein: CASSLQGRAGETQYF.

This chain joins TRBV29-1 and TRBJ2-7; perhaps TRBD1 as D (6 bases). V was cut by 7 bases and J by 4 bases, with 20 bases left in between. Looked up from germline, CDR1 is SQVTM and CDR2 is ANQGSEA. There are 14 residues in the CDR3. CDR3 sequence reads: CSGGTGTLLYEQYF. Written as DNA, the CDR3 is TGCAGCGGGGGAACCGGGACACTACTTTACGAGCAGTACTTC.

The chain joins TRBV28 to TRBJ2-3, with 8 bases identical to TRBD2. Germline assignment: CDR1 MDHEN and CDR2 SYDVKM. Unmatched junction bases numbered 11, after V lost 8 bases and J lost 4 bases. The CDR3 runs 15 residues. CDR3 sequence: CASRSAAGVADTQYF. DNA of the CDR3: TGTGCCAGCCGTTCGGCAGCGGGAGTTGCAGATACGCAGTATTTT. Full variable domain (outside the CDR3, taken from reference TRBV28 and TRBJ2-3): DVKVTQSSRYLVKRTGEKVFLECVQDMDHENMFWYRQDPGLGLRLIYFSYDVKMKEKGDIPEGYSVSREKKERFSLILESASTNQTSMYLCASRSAAGVADTQYFGPGTRLTVL.

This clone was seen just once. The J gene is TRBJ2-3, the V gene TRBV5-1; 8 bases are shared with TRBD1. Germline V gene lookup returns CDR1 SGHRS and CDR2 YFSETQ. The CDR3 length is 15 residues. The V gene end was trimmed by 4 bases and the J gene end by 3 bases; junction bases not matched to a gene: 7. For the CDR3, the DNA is TGCGCCAGCAGCCCGGACAGGGTTTCGACAGATACGCAGTATTTT. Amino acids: CASSPDRVSTDTQYF.

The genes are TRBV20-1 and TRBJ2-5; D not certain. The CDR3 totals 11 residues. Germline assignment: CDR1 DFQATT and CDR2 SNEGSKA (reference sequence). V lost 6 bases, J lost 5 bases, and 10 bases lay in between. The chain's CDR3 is CSAYLRETQYF. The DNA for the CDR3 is TGCAGTGCCTACTTGCGGGAGACCCAGTACTTC.

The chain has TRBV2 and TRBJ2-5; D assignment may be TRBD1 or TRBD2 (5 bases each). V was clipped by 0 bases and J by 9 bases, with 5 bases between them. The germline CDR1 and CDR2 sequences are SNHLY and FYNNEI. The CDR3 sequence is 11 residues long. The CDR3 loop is CASSEAGAQYF. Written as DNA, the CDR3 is TGTGCCAGCAGTGAAGCGGGGGCCCAGTACTTC.

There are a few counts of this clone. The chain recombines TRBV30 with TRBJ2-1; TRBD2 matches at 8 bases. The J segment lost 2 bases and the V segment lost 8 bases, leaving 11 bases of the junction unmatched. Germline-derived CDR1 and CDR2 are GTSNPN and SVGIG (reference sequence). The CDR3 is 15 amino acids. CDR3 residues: CAGLGTRNTYNEQFF. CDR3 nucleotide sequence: TGTGCCGGACTAGGGACTAGAAATACCTACAATGAGCAGTTCTTC.

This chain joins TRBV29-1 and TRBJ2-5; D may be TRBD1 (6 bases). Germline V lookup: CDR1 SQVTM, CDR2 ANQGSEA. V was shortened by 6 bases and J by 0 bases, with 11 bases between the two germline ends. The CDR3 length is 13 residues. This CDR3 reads CSVHGQYQETQYF. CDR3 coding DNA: TGCAGCGTCCATGGACAGTACCAAGAGACCCAGTACTTC.

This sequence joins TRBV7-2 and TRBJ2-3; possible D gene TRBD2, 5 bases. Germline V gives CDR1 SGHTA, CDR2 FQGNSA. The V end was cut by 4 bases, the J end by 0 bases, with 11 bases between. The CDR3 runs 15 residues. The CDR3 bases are TGTGCCAGCAGCTGGCTCAGCGGAAGCACAGATACGCAGTATTTT. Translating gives CASSWLSGSTDTQYF.

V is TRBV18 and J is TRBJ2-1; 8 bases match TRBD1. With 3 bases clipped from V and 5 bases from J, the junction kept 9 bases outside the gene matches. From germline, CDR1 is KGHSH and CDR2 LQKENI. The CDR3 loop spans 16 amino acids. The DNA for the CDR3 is TGTGCCAGCTCACCGGTCGGGCAGGGGGCCCACAATGAGCAGTTCTTC. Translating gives CASSPVGQGAHNEQFF.

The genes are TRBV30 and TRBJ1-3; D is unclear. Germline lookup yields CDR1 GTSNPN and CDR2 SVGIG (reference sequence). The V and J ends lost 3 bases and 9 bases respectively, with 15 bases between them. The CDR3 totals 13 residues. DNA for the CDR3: TGTGCCTGGAGGAGAGGAGAGATCGGCACCATATATTTT. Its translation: CAWRRGEIGTIYF.

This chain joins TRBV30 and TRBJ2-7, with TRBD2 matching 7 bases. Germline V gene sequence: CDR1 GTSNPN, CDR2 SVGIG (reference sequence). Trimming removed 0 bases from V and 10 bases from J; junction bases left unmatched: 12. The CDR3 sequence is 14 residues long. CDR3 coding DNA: TGTGCCTGGAGTGTTGTCGCTAGCGGCCTCCGTCAGTACTTC. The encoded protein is CAWSVVASGLRQYF.

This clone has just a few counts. DNA of the CDR3: TGCAGCGCCTCTTCTAGCGGGGGTGGCACAGATACGCAGTATTTT. Its protein product is CSASSSGGGTDTQYF. The chain links TRBV29-1 to TRBJ2-3; TRBD2 agrees at 10 bases. This CDR3 has 15 amino acids. Trimming at V came to 7 bases and at J to 1 base, leaving 8 bases not matched to a gene. Per the germline V gene, CDR1 is SQVTM and CDR2 is ANQGSEA.

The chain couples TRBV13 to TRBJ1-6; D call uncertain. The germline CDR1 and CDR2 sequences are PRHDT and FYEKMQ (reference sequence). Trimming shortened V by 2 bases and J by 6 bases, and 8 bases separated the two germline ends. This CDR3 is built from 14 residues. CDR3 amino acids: CASSLSQVNSPLHF. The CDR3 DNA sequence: TGTGCCAGCAGCTTAAGCCAGGTTAATTCACCCCTCCACTTT.

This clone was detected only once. The CDR3 DNA reads as TGTGCCACTTGGCGGGACAGCTACAATGAGCAGTTCTTC. Protein: CATWRDSYNEQFF. The rearrangement uses TRBV6-5 and TRBJ2-1, with a possible D match to TRBD1 (7 bases). CDR3 length: 13 residues. Between the trimmed V and J ends, which lost 10 bases and 3 bases, there was a span of 13 bases. Per germline, CDR1 MNHEY and CDR2 SVGAGI.

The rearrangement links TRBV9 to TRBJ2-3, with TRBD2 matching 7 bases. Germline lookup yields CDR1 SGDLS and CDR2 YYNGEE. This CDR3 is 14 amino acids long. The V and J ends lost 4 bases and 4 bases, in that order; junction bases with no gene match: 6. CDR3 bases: TGTGCCAGCAGCTCCCGGGGGGAATCAGATACGCAGTATTTT. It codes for CASSSRGESDTQYF.

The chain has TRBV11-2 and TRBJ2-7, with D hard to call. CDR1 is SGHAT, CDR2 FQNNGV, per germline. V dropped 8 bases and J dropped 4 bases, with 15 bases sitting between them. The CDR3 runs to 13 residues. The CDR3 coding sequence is TGTGCCAGCTCATCACCCCCTCGGTACGAGCAGTACTTC. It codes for CASSSPPRYEQYF.

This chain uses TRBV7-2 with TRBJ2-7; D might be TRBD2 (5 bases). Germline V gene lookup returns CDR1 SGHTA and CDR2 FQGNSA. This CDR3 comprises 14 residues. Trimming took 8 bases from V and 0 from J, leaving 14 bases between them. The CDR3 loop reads CASSRTGSSYEQYF. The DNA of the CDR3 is TGTGCCAGCTCCAGGACGGGGAGCTCCTACGAGCAGTACTTC. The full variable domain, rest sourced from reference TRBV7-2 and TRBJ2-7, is GAGVSQSPSNKVTEKGKDVELRCDPISGHTALYWYRQSLGQGLEFLIYFQGNSAPDKSGLPSDRFSAERTGGSVSTLTIQRTQQEDSAVYLCASSRTGSSYEQYFGPGTRLTVT.